These 17 T cell receptor beta chains came from one sample sequenced in a study of human T cells and chemical hapten exposure (dated by TCRdb to 2020 to 2022). The library came from RACE. The sequencing machine was a NextSeq 500. The public reads were reanalyzed by TCRdb: fastp trimming at Q25, MiXCR alignment, in-frame beta chains only. Under each unique CDR3 protein, matching rows form one entry showing the most common genes and DNA. Present in this sample are 45,000 to 60,000 distinct CDR3 sequences, approximately 8.8% of which were seen just once. The ten largest make up 11% to 15% of the sample. Explained via the paper, the time point label denotes: pre-sensitization, week 0. Reading the label with the study, this specimen's treatment or condition is: therapeutic diphenylcyclopropenone sensitization with weekly scalp DPC. The sample here was whole blood, taken in connection with sensitization to the hapten diphenylcyclopropenone (DPC). The receptors shown here come from a woman in her 40s with alopecia areata. Some clones in this sample may be carry-over from other donors' samples.

This clonotype was seen more than once but under ten times. This chain joins TRBV29-1 and TRBJ2-2; D is possibly TRBD2 (6 bases). Germline assignment: CDR1 SQVTM and CDR2 ANQGSEA. The CDR3 totals 15 residues. The V end lost 7 bases, the J end lost 1 base, and 16 bases lay between the germline ends. CDR3 protein: CSARDSALNTGELFF. The CDR3 DNA follows: TGCAGCGCCCGGGACTCCGCTTTGAACACCGGGGAGCTGTTTTTT.

The chain recombines TRBV4-1 with TRBJ2-7, with 9 bases aligning to TRBD2. The CDR3 runs to 15 residues. The germline V gene has CDR1 MGHRA and CDR2 YSYEKL. Germline trimming cut 5 bases from V and 6 bases from J; bases unmatched to any gene: 11. This chain's CDR3 is CASSSGLASTVEQYF. CDR3 nucleotide sequence: TGCGCCAGCAGCTCAGGACTAGCGTCGACGGTCGAGCAGTACTTC.

This clonotype was counted ten times or more. The gene calls are TRBV7-6 and TRBJ1-1; 7 positions match TRBD1. The CDR3 contains 15 residues. V trimming: 4 bases; J trimming: 3 bases; junction bases outside the gene matches: 8. The V gene's germline CDR1 is SGHVS and CDR2 FNYEAQ. The CDR3 nucleotides are TGTGCCAGCAGCTCTCCACAGGGGTTGGACACTGAAGCTTTCTTT. It encodes CASSSPQGLDTEAFF.

In this sample, this clonotype turned up many times. This chain uses TRBV7-2 with TRBJ1-4; weak D call: TRBD1 (5 bases). The CDR3 contains 12 residues. The V end was cut by 6 bases, the J end by 5 bases, with 7 bases between. Germline assignment: CDR1 SGHTA and CDR2 FQGNSA. The DNA for the CDR3 is TGTGCCAGCAGTCGGACAAATGAAAAACTGTTTTTT. Encoded protein: CASSRTNEKLFF.

This clonotype was seen a few times. The chain combines TRBV6-5 with TRBJ1-1; 7 bases match TRBD1. The trim removed 7 bases at V and 1 base at J, leaving 15 bases unmatched. This CDR3 comprises 17 residues. The germline V gene has CDR1 MNHEY and CDR2 SVGAGI. The CDR3 DNA sequence: TGTGCCAGCACCCCAGGGGGTAGGGTAGGCCCGAACACTGAAGCTTTCTTT. Amino acid sequence: CASTPGGRVGPNTEAFF.

This clonotype was counted at least ten times. The rearrangement joins TRBV12-3 or TRBV12-4 to TRBJ2-1; 14 positions agree with TRBD2. The CDR3 loop spans 15 amino acids. The V gene end was trimmed by 6 bases and the J gene end by 6 bases; junction bases not matched to a gene: 4. Here the CDR3 reads CASSLGLAGVNEQFF. CDR3 in DNA: TGTGCCAGCAGCCTGGGACTAGCGGGGGTCAATGAGCAGTTCTTC.

This clonotype was seen ten or more times. Relative to the germline gene, one junction end is altered; a read error may explain this. The chain links TRBV7-2 to TRBJ2-5; D gene ambiguous. The CDR3 has 16 amino acids. Germline V CDR1 and CDR2: SGHTA, FQGNSA. The CDR3 loop is CASSRLANPSQGTQYF. CDR3 DNA sequence: TGTGCCAGCAGCCGACTCGCCAATCCCTCACAAGGGACCCAGTACTTC.

This clonotype turned up a few times. The chain joins TRBV28 to TRBJ2-1; D may be TRBD2 (5 bases). Germline values: CDR1 MDHEN, CDR2 SYDVKM. The CDR3 runs to 12 residues. Trimming pared 4 bases from V and 7 bases from J, leaving 8 bases between. The CDR3 DNA follows: TGTGCCAGCAGTTCTCCGGGGAATGAGCAGTTCTTC. It codes for CASSSPGNEQFF.

In its sample, this clonotype was seen many times. The rearrangement links TRBV5-4 to TRBJ1-5, with D possibly being TRBD1 (5 bases). The CDR3 totals 14 residues. The V end was cut by 2 bases, the J end by 6 bases, with 12 bases between. CDR1 and CDR2 from the germline V gene are SGHNT and YYREEE (reference sequence). CDR3 bases: TGTGCCAGCAGCTTTCAGGGCTCGGGTCAGCCCCAGCATTTT. Its translation: CASSFQGSGQPQHF. Using reference TRBV5-4 and TRBJ1-5 for the parts outside the CDR3, the full variable domain is ETGVTQSPTHLIKTRGQQVTLRCSSQSGHNTVSWYQQALGQGPQFIFQYYREEENGRGNFPPRFSGLQFPNYSSELNVNALELDDSALYLCASSFQGSGQPQHFGDGTRLSIL.

The table lists this clonotype with many counts. The chain joins TRBV5-5 to TRBJ2-7; TRBD2 might be the D (6 bases). V was shortened by 4 bases and J by 5 bases, with 16 bases between the two germline ends. The CDR3 is 14 amino acids. The germline CDR1 and CDR2 sequences are SGHKS and YYEKEE (reference sequence). CDR3 DNA sequence: TGTGCCAGCAGCGCCCGGGACTTCGTGGACGAGCAGTACTTC. It yields the protein CASSARDFVDEQYF.

This sequence joins TRBV23-1 and TRBJ1-6; 9 positions match TRBD1. TRBV23-1 is noted as an ORF with a role that remains uncertain. V lost 4 bases, J lost 9 bases, and 4 bases stayed unmatched. The CDR3 has 14 residues. CDR3 coding DNA: TGCGCCAGCAGTCGGGGGACAGGGCTTTCACCCCTCCACTTT. Amino acids: CASSRGTGLSPLHF.

In its sample, this clonotype was seen many times. The genes are TRBV18 and TRBJ2-2, with 8 bases lining up with TRBD1. After removal of 6 bases from V and 0 bases from J, the junction contained 9 bases not matched to a gene. The CDR3 is made up of 17 amino acids. Germline V gives CDR1 KGHSH, CDR2 LQKENI. In DNA form, the CDR3 reads TGTGCCAGCTCGGGAGAGACAGGGGAAGCGAACACCGGGGAGCTGTTTTTT. Its translation: CASSGETGEANTGELFF.

This clonotype appeared a few times. The chain is built from TRBV30 and TRBJ1-6, with 9 positions matching TRBD1. Germline V gene lookup returns CDR1 GTSNPN and CDR2 SVGIG (reference sequence). With V trimmed by 0 bases and J by 10 bases, 7 bases remained unmatched. The CDR3 has 15 amino acids. The CDR3 here is CAWSVAGQGRSPLHF. The CDR3 nucleotides read TGTGCCTGGAGTGTAGCGGGACAGGGACGATCACCCCTCCACTTT.

This clonotype was seen at least ten times. J is TRBJ1-2 and V is TRBV5-1, with a possible D match to TRBD1 (5 bases). There are 15 residues in the CDR3. Germline V gene sequence: CDR1 SGHRS, CDR2 YFSETQ. Trimming took 0 bases from V and 5 from J, leaving 14 bases between them. The CDR3 DNA reads as TGCGCCAGCAGCTTGGATCCAGGGAAGCAATATGGCTACACCTTC. Protein: CASSLDPGKQYGYTF.

In its sample, this clonotype was seen a few times. DNA of the CDR3: TGTGCCAGCCTAGGCGCAGATACGCAGTATTTT. This codes for CASLGADTQYF. This chain joins TRBV6-6 and TRBJ2-3; D uncertain. The CDR3 has 11 residues. Germline lookup yields CDR1 MNHNY and CDR2 SVGAGI (reference sequence). The germline V and J ends were trimmed by 8 bases and 4 bases, with 7 bases remaining between them.

In its sample, this clonotype was seen a few times. CDR3 in DNA: TGTGCCACCAGTAAGGGGGGCGCTGCAACTAATGAAAAACTGTTTTTT. It specifies CATSKGGAATNEKLFF. This chain links TRBV15 with TRBJ1-4; D might be TRBD1 (6 bases). CDR1 and CDR2 (germline): LNHNV, YYDKDF (reference sequence). Trimming pared 6 bases from V and 0 bases from J, leaving 14 bases between. The CDR3 spans 16 residues.

This clonotype was seen more than once but under ten times. The J gene is TRBJ1-2, the V gene TRBV6-2 or TRBV6-3, with D possibly being TRBD1 (6 bases). Between the trimmed V and J ends, which lost 2 bases and 6 bases, there was a span of 13 bases. The CDR3 is 14 residues long. CDR1 and CDR2 (germline): MNHEY, SVGEGT. CDR3 sequence: CASSYDGGANGYTF. In nucleotides, the CDR3 is TGTGCCAGCAGTTACGATGGGGGGGCGAATGGCTACACCTTC.